This T cell receptor (beta chain) comes out of a study of blood T cell repertoires in COVID-19. Study details: There were acute and convalescent COVID-19 samples, and they came from the United States, Italy and Spain.

This clone was counted once. Per germline, CDR1 MNHGY and CDR2 SVAAGI. The J segment lost 6 bases and the V segment lost 4 bases, leaving 20 bases of the junction unmatched. The CDR3 loop spans 19 amino acids. Generated by immunoSEQ multiplex PCR, the TCRdb table keeps only in-frame clones and is missing some. The table shows 40,000 or so clones, with 70% to 90% occurring only once. The receptor was derived from a human donor in a cohort sampled during active COVID-19. What was sequenced was peripheral blood. This chain connects TRBV6-9 to TRBJ2-1; 8 nucleotides line up with TRBD1. DNA for the CDR3: TGTGCCAGCAGTTGCCCCCCGGGACAGGAAGGGGGCCGGACCAATGAGCAGTTCTTC. It codes for CASSCPPGQEGGRTNEQFF.